The 7 T cell receptor beta chains listed next were all sequenced from one sample in a study of CD8 T cells in ankylosing spondylitis. TCRdb redid the calling of the 5' RACE reads with MiXCR, one entry per CDR3 protein. The table has a few hundred thousand distinct CDR3 sequences, about 18% seen once; the top ten hold around a third. Sequenced material: blood, either unsorted or a sorted T cell fraction (not recorded which). Every receptor here comes from a male donor with ankylosing spondylitis or in good health (not recorded which).

V and J are TRBV27 and TRBJ1-2; weak D call: TRBD1 (6 bases). This CDR3 has 15 residues. Germline CDR1 is MNHEY and CDR2 is SMNVEV (reference sequence). V was pared by 0 bases and J by 4 bases, with 12 bases between. In nucleotides, the CDR3 is TGTGCCAGCAGTTTATCTCACAGGGACCCCTATGGCTACACCTTC. Translation gives CASSLSHRDPYGYTF.

This clonotype was recorded a few times. The rearrangement uses TRBV3-1 and TRBJ1-3; D gene ambiguous. V was clipped by 5 bases and J by 4 bases, with 15 bases between them. This CDR3 has 15 residues. In germline, CDR1 is LGHDT, CDR2 YNNKEL (reference sequence). The CDR3 reads CASSSPGGRGNTIYF. DNA of the CDR3: TGTGCCAGCAGCTCCCCGGGAGGACGCGGAAACACCATATATTTT.

This clonotype was counted between two and nine times. CDR3 bases: TGTGCCAGCAGCTTACAGACTAGCGGGGCGGTAGATACGCAGTATTTT. Residues: CASSLQTSGAVDTQYF. The V and J genes are TRBV7-9 and TRBJ2-3; 11 bases match TRBD2. V dropped 2 bases and J dropped 5; count of bases not matched to a gene: 6. The CDR3 totals 16 residues. CDR1 and CDR2 from the germline V gene are SEHNR and FQNEAQ (reference sequence).

This clonotype showed up just a few times. The V gene is TRBV5-1, the J gene TRBJ2-1; the match to TRBD2 covers 9 bases. There are 15 residues in the CDR3. Trimming took 2 bases from V and 6 from J; bases not matched to a gene: 6. Germline CDR1 reads SGHRS; CDR2 reads YFSETQ. In nucleotides, the CDR3 is TGCGCCAGCAGCTTTGATAGCGGGAGTTTCAATGAGCAGTTCTTC. Translated: CASSFDSGSFNEQFF.

The chain has TRBV6-1 and TRBJ2-7, with a weak D call TRBD1 (5 bases). CDR1 MNHNS and CDR2 SASEGT come from the germline V gene. The CDR3 is made up of 15 amino acids. Trimming took 3 bases from V and 0 from J, leaving 12 bases between them. DNA for the CDR3: TGTGCCAGCAGTGAGGGAACAGGACCCTCCTACGAGCAGTACTTC. This translates into CASSEGTGPSYEQYF.

This clonotype was observed at least ten times. The rearrangement uses TRBV12-3 or TRBV12-4 and TRBJ2-7; 8 nucleotides align to TRBD1. The CDR3 extends over 14 amino acids. V lost 6 bases, J lost 2 bases, and 6 bases stayed unmatched. CDR3 in DNA: TGTGCCAGCAGCCCTGGGACAGGTACCTACGAGCAGTACTTC. Translated, it gives CASSPGTGTYEQYF.

With regard to this clonotype: A read error may produce the germline difference seen at one junction end. The chain couples TRBV7-9 to TRBJ2-7; 7 bases align to TRBD1. The CDR3 runs to 12 residues. Germline CDR1 and CDR2: SEHNR and FQNEAQ (reference sequence). CDR3 loop: CTSSLGGGEQYF. CDR3 DNA: TGTACCAGCAGCTTAGGGGGCGGGGAGCAGTACTTC.